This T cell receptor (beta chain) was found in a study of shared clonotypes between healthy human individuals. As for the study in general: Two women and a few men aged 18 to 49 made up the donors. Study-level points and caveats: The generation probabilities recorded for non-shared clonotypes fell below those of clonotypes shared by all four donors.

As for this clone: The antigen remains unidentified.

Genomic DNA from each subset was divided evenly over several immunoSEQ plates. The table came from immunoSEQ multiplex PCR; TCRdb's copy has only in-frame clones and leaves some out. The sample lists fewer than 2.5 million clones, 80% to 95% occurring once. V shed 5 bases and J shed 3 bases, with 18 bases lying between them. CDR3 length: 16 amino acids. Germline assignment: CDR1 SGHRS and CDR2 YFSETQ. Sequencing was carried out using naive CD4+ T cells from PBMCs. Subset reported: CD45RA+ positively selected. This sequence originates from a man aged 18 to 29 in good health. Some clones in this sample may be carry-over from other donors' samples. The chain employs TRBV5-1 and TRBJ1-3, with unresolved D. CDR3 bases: TGCGCCAGCAGTCCCGAGCGGGTCGGGAGTGGAAACACCATATATTTT. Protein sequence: CASSPERVGSGNTIYF.